The 23 T cell receptor beta chains in this list originate from one sample, sequenced in a study of identical twins (TCRdb year 2016). The method was 5' RACE. Data came from an Illumina HiSeq 2000. The public reads were quality trimmed at Q25 with fastp and then assembled into clones with MiXCR by TCRdb, keeping productive beta chains. Every entry covers one CDR3 protein and lists the most common genes and DNA from its rows. The table for this sample lists 1,800,000 or so distinct CDR3 sequences; about 30% of them were counted only once. The ten largest clones represent about 0.25% of the sample. The sequenced material came from cord blood. These receptors all stem from a newborn girl in good health.

This chain joins TRBV20-1 and TRBJ2-3, with 11 positions matching TRBD2. Per the germline V gene, CDR1 is DFQATT and CDR2 is SNEGSKA (reference sequence). This CDR3 region has 14 residues. V was clipped by 3 bases and J by 4 bases; unmatched bases: 3. CDR3 residues: CSASSGGAPDTQYF. As DNA, the CDR3 is TGCAGTGCTAGTAGCGGGGGGGCACCAGATACGCAGTATTTT.

This clonotype was recorded a few times. This rearrangement joins TRBV27 to TRBJ2-2; D may match TRBD1 or TRBD2 (5 bases each). This CDR3 has 13 amino acids. Germline V gives CDR1 MNHEY, CDR2 SMNVEV (reference sequence). V was cut by 5 bases and J by 5 bases, with 9 bases left in between. For the CDR3, the DNA is TGTGCCAGCAGTGGCTGGGGGACCGGGGAGCTGTTTTTT. It encodes CASSGWGTGELFF.

The rearrangement links TRBV28 to TRBJ1-5; 9 positions agree with TRBD1. The CDR3 covers 15 residues. CDR1 is MDHEN, CDR2 SYDVKM, per germline. With 2 bases clipped from V and 5 bases from J, the junction kept 4 bases outside the gene matches. As DNA, the CDR3 is TGTGCCAGCAGTTTACGGACAGGGGCGTATCAGCCCCAGCATTTT. Its protein product is CASSLRTGAYQPQHF.

The chain carries TRBV5-6 and TRBJ2-7, with D possibly matching TRBD1 (5 bases). CDR1 and CDR2 (germline): SGHDT, YYEEEE. This CDR3 spans 15 amino acids. V lost 2 bases and J lost 2, with 14 bases in between. The CDR3 is CASSFLSARAYEQYF. In DNA, the CDR3 is TGTGCCAGCAGCTTTCTGTCGGCCAGGGCCTACGAGCAGTACTTC.

The chain couples TRBV20-1 to TRBJ1-5, with no clear D. V was shortened by 0 bases and J by 7 bases, with 13 bases between the two germline ends. The germline V gene has CDR1 DFQATT and CDR2 SNEGSKA (reference sequence). The CDR3 has 14 amino acids. The chain's CDR3 is CSARDPRVNQPQHF. The CDR3 nucleotides read TGCAGTGCTAGAGATCCGAGGGTAAACCAGCCCCAGCATTTT.

V is TRBV20-1 and J is TRBJ2-7, with D possibly being TRBD2 (5 bases). The germline CDR1 and CDR2 sequences are DFQATT and SNEGSKA (reference sequence). The V and J ends lost 4 bases and 2 bases respectively, with 18 bases between them. This CDR3 has 15 residues. The CDR3 spells CSAIRRKTDPYEQYF. CDR3 nucleotide sequence: TGCAGTGCTATCCGGAGGAAGACCGACCCCTACGAGCAGTACTTC.

This clonotype came up a few times. The chain carries TRBV4-1 and TRBJ2-4; 7 nucleotides align to TRBD2. The CDR3 totals 17 residues. From germline, CDR1 is MGHRA and CDR2 YSYEKL. Trimming took 4 bases from V and 0 from J; bases not matched to a gene: 9. The CDR3 is CASSPGLGYGAKNIQYF. The CDR3 nucleotides read TGCGCCAGCAGCCCAGGACTAGGTTATGGAGCCAAAAACATTCAGTACTTC.

This clonotype showed up just a few times. This sequence joins TRBV12-3 or TRBV12-4 and TRBJ2-1, with TRBD2 identical over 10 bases. Trimming removed 2 bases from V and 1 base from J; junction bases left unmatched: 5. The CDR3 length is 17 residues. The CDR3 loop reads CASSLLAGVRSYNEQFF. In DNA, the CDR3 is TGTGCCAGCAGTTTACTAGCGGGAGTTAGGTCCTACAATGAGCAGTTCTTC.

The table lists this clonotype with a few counts. CDR3 sequence (DNA): TGTGCCAGCAGCGCTCGAACAGGGGCTAATAATTCACCCCTCCACTTT. Translating gives CASSARTGANNSPLHF. The chain couples TRBV9 to TRBJ1-6; 7 bases map to TRBD1. CDR3 size: 16 residues. V was pared by 3 bases and J by 5 bases, with 8 bases of the junction left unmatched. The germline V gene has CDR1 SGDLS and CDR2 YYNGEE.

The CDR3, as DNA: TGCAGTGCTAGCGGACTAGCGGGTGCCTACAATGAGCAGTACTTC. Translated, it gives CSASGLAGAYNEQYF. The chain joins TRBV20-1 to TRBJ2-1; 11 positions agree with TRBD2. The J call may be mistaken, given a closer DNA end match to TRBJ2-7. There are 15 residues in the CDR3. The V gene's germline CDR1 is DFQATT and CDR2 SNEGSKA (reference sequence).

This sequence joins TRBV5-1 and TRBJ2-3, with 8 bases matching TRBD2. With V trimmed by 4 bases and J by 4 bases, 11 bases remained unmatched. Germline V gene lookup returns CDR1 SGHRS and CDR2 YFSETQ. This CDR3 is built from 16 residues. The CDR3 loop is CASSHPTERESDTQYF. CDR3 DNA sequence: TGCGCCAGCAGCCACCCCACGGAGCGGGAGTCAGATACGCAGTATTTT.

There are a few counts of this clonotype. V gene TRBV6-2 or TRBV6-3 combines with J gene TRBJ1-5; the match to TRBD1 covers 10 bases. The CDR3 sequence is 18 residues long. Germline V gene data show CDR1 as MNHEY and CDR2 as SVGEGT. The V and J ends lost 2 bases and 2 bases, in that order; junction bases with no gene match: 9. Here the CDR3 reads CASSYDRGRGVGNQPQHF. Here the CDR3 DNA reads TGTGCCAGCAGTTACGACAGGGGGCGCGGGGTTGGCAATCAGCCCCAGCATTTT.

A remark on this clonotype: At one boundary the junction diverges from the germline segment, which might be a read error. The chain joins TRBV6-1 to TRBJ2-7, with D possibly TRBD1 on 5 matching bases. The CDR3 is made up of 15 amino acids. Germline loops: CDR1 MNHNS, CDR2 SASEGT. The CDR3 DNA sequence: TGTGCCAGCAGTGTATTCGTTGGCAGGGCACACGAGAAGTACTTC. It encodes CASSVFVGRAHEKYF.

This clonotype was observed a few times. The chain is built from TRBV28 and TRBJ2-1; the D gene is possibly TRBD2 (6 bases). V was cut by 4 bases and J by 6 bases, with 13 bases left in between. Germline-derived CDR1 and CDR2 are MDHEN and SYDVKM. The CDR3 consists of 14 residues. The CDR3 reads CASSSGLNGNEQFF. The CDR3 coding sequence is TGTGCCAGCAGTTCGGGACTGAACGGCAATGAGCAGTTCTTC.

This clonotype has a handful of counts. The chain carries TRBV24-1 and TRBJ2-7; unclear D gene. This CDR3 spans 13 amino acids. The germline V gene encodes CDR1 KGHDR and CDR2 SFDVKD. V shed 5 bases and J shed 7 bases, with 14 bases lying between them. The CDR3 DNA is TGTGCCACCAGTGCCAGTACCAACAATGAGCAGTACTTC. It codes for CATSASTNNEQYF.

In its sample, this clonotype was seen a few times. This chain links TRBV5-1 with TRBJ2-7; the match to TRBD2 covers 7 bases. The CDR3 contains 14 residues. With V trimmed by 6 bases and J by 5 bases, 11 bases remained unmatched. Germline V gene data show CDR1 as SGHRS and CDR2 as YFSETQ. The CDR3: CASTAIAGHNEQYF. The CDR3 nucleotides read TGCGCCAGCACCGCGATAGCGGGCCATAACGAGCAGTACTTC. Variable domain in full (rest from reference TRBV5-1 and TRBJ2-7): KAGVTQTPRYLIKTRGQQVTLSCSPISGHRSVSWYQQTPGQGLQFLFEYFSETQRNKGNFPGRFSGRQFSNSRSEMNVSTLELGDSALYLCASTAIAGHNEQYFGPGTRLTVT.

The J gene is TRBJ2-3, the V gene TRBV20-1, with a possible D match to TRBD2 (6 bases). Germline loops: CDR1 DFQATT, CDR2 SNEGSKA (reference sequence). V gave up 0 bases and J gave up 6 bases, with 13 bases separating them. The CDR3 is made up of 14 amino acids. CDR3 nucleotide sequence: TGCAGTGCTAGAGATAGTAGCGGACGGGATACGCAGTATTTT. Protein: CSARDSSGRDTQYF.

A word on this clonotype: This clone may be a read error of a much larger clone one base away. J is TRBJ1-2 and V is TRBV6-5, with D unresolved. V was trimmed by 11 bases and J by 5 bases, leaving 18 bases between them. Germline V gene data show CDR1 as MNHEY and CDR2 as SVGAGI. There are 13 residues in the CDR3. The chain's CDR3 is CASKTGSVYGYTF. CDR3 bases: TGTGCCTCAAAGACGGGCAGCGTTTATGGCTACACCTTC.

On this clonotype: Compared with germline, one end of the junction differs, possibly owing to a read error. The chain couples TRBV5-1 to TRBJ2-5, with TRBD2 matching over 12 bases. This CDR3 is 14 amino acids long. Germline CDR1 reads SGHRS; CDR2 reads YFSETQ. The CDR3 loop reads CSSSLRTSGAEQYF. CDR3 sequence (DNA): TGCTCCAGCAGCCTACGGACTAGCGGGGCTGAGCAGTACTTC. Filled out from reference TRBV5-1 and TRBJ2-5, the complete variable domain reads KAGVTQTPRYLIKTRGQQVTLSCSPISGHRSVSWYQQTPGQGLQFLFEYFSETQRNKGNFPGRFSGRQFSNSRSEMNVSTLELGDSALYLCSSSLRTSGAEQYFGPGTRLLVL.

The chain joins TRBV5-1 to TRBJ2-7; no reliable D call. The V and J ends lost 4 bases and 2 bases respectively, with 13 bases between them. CDR1 and CDR2 from the germline V gene are SGHRS and YFSETQ. The CDR3 is made up of 14 amino acids. This CDR3 reads CASSTFGFPYEQYF. The DNA for the CDR3 is TGCGCCAGCAGCACCTTTGGCTTCCCCTACGAGCAGTACTTC.

The sample holds one count of this clonotype. The gene calls are TRBV11-1 and TRBJ2-7, with a possible D match to TRBD2 (6 bases). There are 14 residues in the CDR3. CDR1 SGHAT and CDR2 FQDESV come from the germline V gene (reference sequence). V was cut by 3 bases and J by 7 bases, with 16 bases left in between. The CDR3 protein is CASSLGLSRNEQYF. CDR3 DNA sequence: TGTGCCAGCAGCTTGGGACTGAGCCGGAATGAGCAGTACTTC. The variable domain in full, completed from reference TRBV11-1 and TRBJ2-7, reads EAEVAQSPRYKITEKSQAVAFWCDPISGHATLYWYRQILGQGPELLVQFQDESVVDDSQLPKDRFSAERLKGVDSTLKIQPAELGDSAMYLCASSLGLSRNEQYFGPGTRLTVT.

This chain joins TRBV7-9 and TRBJ1-2, with 9 bases aligning to TRBD1. V was pared by 7 bases and J by 4 bases, with 4 bases of the junction left unmatched. The CDR3 totals 13 residues. Germline V gives CDR1 SEHNR, CDR2 FQNEAQ (reference sequence). In DNA, the CDR3 is TGTGCCAGCAACAGGGGGCGGGGCTATGGCTACACCTTC. This sequence encodes CASNRGRGYGYTF.

The rearrangement uses TRBV5-1 and TRBJ2-7; 13 bases fit TRBD2. Germline CDR1 SGHRS, CDR2 YFSETQ. The CDR3 loop spans 18 amino acids. Trimming cost V 2 bases and J 7 bases; bases outside gene matches: 15. The CDR3 nucleotides are TGCGCCAGCAGCTTAAACCGAACTAGCGGGAGGGACAGGCAGGAGCAGTACTTC. Its translation is CASSLNRTSGRDRQEQYF.